A selection of T cell receptor beta chains follows, all from one sample in a study of sequential checkpoint blockade in melanoma. TCRdb's copy holds only in-frame clones and misses some; the assay was immunoSEQ multiplex PCR. The sample lists about 17,000 clones, approximately 70% occurring once. The source material was CD8+ T cells sorted from blood (inferred from file names), sampled from a patient given nivolumab and ipilimumab in sequence. These receptors all come from a human donor with melanoma. CDR3s include the opening cysteine and the closing phenylalanine or tryptophan. Fields, in order: CDR3 protein, CDR3 DNA, V gene, J gene, D gene, clone size. The D gene is left open where the match is weak. The size of a clone is reported for some rows only, either as once, few or many, or as a class for expanded clones.

CDR3aa: CAWSPHGGELFF
CDR3nt: TGTGCCTGGAGTCCCCACGGCGGGGAGCTGTTTTTT
v_gene: TRBV30
j_gene: TRBJ2-2
d_gene: -
abundance: once

CDR3aa: CASGFRGVKGYTF
CDR3nt: TGTGCTAGTGGTTTCAGGGGGGTGAAGGGCTACACCTTC
v_gene: TRBV12-5
j_gene: TRBJ1-2
d_gene: TRBD1
abundance: -

CDR3aa: CASATDGGNSPLHF
CDR3nt: TGTGCCAGCGCAACGGACGGGGGTAATTCACCCCTCCACTTT
v_gene: TRBV7-8
j_gene: TRBJ1-6
d_gene: -
abundance: -

CDR3aa: CASSYGQGDNSPLHF
CDR3nt: TGTGCCAGCAGCTATGGACAGGGAGATAATTCACCCCTCCACTTT
v_gene: TRBV5-8
j_gene: TRBJ1-6
d_gene: TRBD1
abundance: -

CDR3aa: CASSIDRGGAPYNEQFF
CDR3nt: TGTGCCAGTAGTATAGATCGTGGGGGGGCACCCTACAATGAGCAGTTCTTC
v_gene: TRBV19
j_gene: TRBJ2-1
d_gene: -
abundance: -

CDR3aa: CASSSGTGGTYEQYF
CDR3nt: TGTGCCAGCAGTTCTGGGACAGGGGGGACCTACGAGCAGTACTTC
v_gene: TRBV27
j_gene: TRBJ2-7
d_gene: TRBD1
abundance: -

CDR3aa: CASSPVFRGLDEQYF
CDR3nt: TGTGCCAGCAGCCCCGTCTTCAGGGGCCTGGACGAGCAGTACTTC
v_gene: TRBV7-8
j_gene: TRBJ2-7
d_gene: -
abundance: -

CDR3aa: CASTLAGGNTDTQYF
CDR3nt: TGTGCCAGCACCCTAGCGGGGGGAAACACAGATACGCAGTATTTT
v_gene: TRBV9
j_gene: TRBJ2-3
d_gene: TRBD2
abundance: once

CDR3aa: CASSLAGVGYEQYF
CDR3nt: TGCGCCAGCAGCTTGGCAGGGGTGGGCTACGAGCAGTACTTC
v_gene: TRBV5-1
j_gene: TRBJ2-7
d_gene: -
abundance: once

CDR3aa: CASSYSRVRPDTQYF
CDR3nt: TGTGCCAGCAGTTACAGCAGGGTCAGGCCAGATACGCAGTATTTT
v_gene: TRBV6-6
j_gene: TRBJ2-3
d_gene: -
abundance: -

CDR3aa: CASSLESLTGQRTGELFF
CDR3nt: TGTGCCAGCAGCTTAGAGTCCTTGACAGGGCAACGCACCGGGGAGCTGTTTTTT
v_gene: TRBV11-2
j_gene: TRBJ2-2
d_gene: TRBD1
abundance: -

CDR3aa: CASSPLARGEKLFF
CDR3nt: TGCGCCAGCAGCCCCCTAGCCCGTGGGGAAAAACTGTTTTTT
v_gene: TRBV7-9
j_gene: TRBJ1-4
d_gene: -
abundance: few

CDR3aa: CASSYAGTAFSGAFF
CDR3nt: TGTGCCAGCAGTTATGCCGGGACAGCGTTCTCTGGAGCTTTCTTT
v_gene: TRBV6-6
j_gene: TRBJ1-1
d_gene: TRBD1
abundance: few

CDR3aa: CASSQDWTSGREETQYF
CDR3nt: TGCGCCAGCAGCCAAGATTGGACTAGCGGGCGAGAAGAGACCCAGTACTTC
v_gene: TRBV4-3
j_gene: TRBJ2-5
d_gene: TRBD2
abundance: -

CDR3aa: CASSLVRTGREELFF
CDR3nt: TGTGCCAGCAGCTTAGTGAGGACAGGGAGGGAGGAACTGTTTTTT
v_gene: TRBV11-2
j_gene: TRBJ1-4
d_gene: TRBD1
abundance: -

CDR3aa: CASSPIPHNTEAFF
CDR3nt: TGTGCCAGCAGCCCCATTCCACATAACACTGAAGCTTTCTTT
v_gene: TRBV27
j_gene: TRBJ1-1
d_gene: -
abundance: -

CDR3aa: CASAAGGTDTQYF
CDR3nt: TGTGCCAGCGCCGCGGGGGGCACAGATACGCAGTATTTT
v_gene: TRBV6-4
j_gene: TRBJ2-3
d_gene: TRBD2
abundance: few

CDR3aa: CASSGTTDETETQYF
CDR3nt: TGTGCCAGCAGCGGAACAACAGATGAGACGGAGACCCAGTACTTC
v_gene: TRBV9
j_gene: TRBJ2-5
d_gene: -
abundance: -

CDR3aa: CASSPGHSQETQYF
CDR3nt: TGTGCCAGCAGCCCGGGACACTCTCAAGAGACCCAGTACTTC
v_gene: TRBV27
j_gene: TRBJ2-5
d_gene: -
abundance: -

CDR3aa: CASSYSGGGETQYF
CDR3nt: TGTGCCAGCAGTTACTCAGGGGGCGGAGAGACCCAGTACTTC
v_gene: TRBV6-6
j_gene: TRBJ2-5
d_gene: TRBD1
abundance: -

CDR3aa: CASSPIAGAPQYNEQFF
CDR3nt: TGTGCCAGCAGCCCCATAGCGGGGGCCCCGCAGTACAATGAGCAGTTCTTC
v_gene: TRBV7-3
j_gene: TRBJ2-1
d_gene: TRBD2
abundance: -

CDR3aa: CASRAVGVTKETQYF
CDR3nt: TGTGCCAGCAGGGCAGTGGGAGTGACGAAAGAGACCCAGTACTTC
v_gene: TRBV27
j_gene: TRBJ2-5
d_gene: -
abundance: -

CDR3aa: CASSAFSGGAYEQYF
CDR3nt: TGTGCCAGTAGTGCCTTTAGCGGGGGGGCATACGAGCAGTACTTC
v_gene: TRBV19
j_gene: TRBJ2-7
d_gene: TRBD2
abundance: -

CDR3aa: CASGSQGPYEQYF
CDR3nt: TGTGCTAGTGGTTCTCAGGGTCCCTACGAGCAGTACTTC
v_gene: TRBV12-5
j_gene: TRBJ2-7
d_gene: -
abundance: large

CDR3aa: CASSEFGGHEQYF
CDR3nt: TGTGCCAGCAGTGAATTTGGTGGGCACGAGCAGTACTTC
v_gene: TRBV25-1
j_gene: TRBJ2-7
d_gene: -
abundance: once

CDR3aa: CASSYRKRGYEQFF
CDR3nt: TGTGCCAGCAGCTATCGAAAGCGGGGCTATGAGCAGTTCTTC
v_gene: TRBV7-6
j_gene: TRBJ2-1
d_gene: TRBD2
abundance: -

CDR3aa: CASSQDRMGYGYTF
CDR3nt: TGTGCCAGCAGCCAGGACAGGATGGGCTATGGCTACACCTTC
v_gene: TRBV6-6
j_gene: TRBJ1-2
d_gene: TRBD1
abundance: -

CDR3aa: CASSLETGGLYEQYF
CDR3nt: TGCGCCAGCAGCTTGGAGACAGGGGGCCTCTACGAGCAGTACTTC
v_gene: TRBV5-1
j_gene: TRBJ2-7
d_gene: TRBD1
abundance: -

CDR3aa: CASSLVGGYEHEQYF
CDR3nt: TGTGCCAGCAGCTTAGTAGGGGGTTATGAGCACGAGCAGTACTTC
v_gene: TRBV7-8
j_gene: TRBJ2-7
d_gene: -
abundance: -

CDR3aa: CASSYTPGPGGKLFF
CDR3nt: TGTGCCAGCAGTTATACCCCTGGACCGGGGGGAAAACTGTTTTTT
v_gene: TRBV6-5
j_gene: TRBJ1-4
d_gene: -
abundance: -

CDR3aa: CASRKTGYNTEAFF
CDR3nt: TGTGCCAGCAGGAAGACAGGATATAACACTGAAGCTTTCTTT
v_gene: TRBV27
j_gene: TRBJ1-1
d_gene: -
abundance: -

CDR3aa: CASSSDSYSNQPQHF
CDR3nt: TGTGCCAGCAGCTCCGACAGTTATAGCAATCAGCCCCAGCATTTT
v_gene: TRBV7-8
j_gene: TRBJ1-5
d_gene: -
abundance: -

CDR3aa: CATSKEGLNYGYTF
CDR3nt: TGTGCCACCAGCAAAGAGGGGCTAAACTATGGCTACACCTTC
v_gene: TRBV15
j_gene: TRBJ1-2
d_gene: -
abundance: -

CDR3aa: CASSLNPGQGSEQFF
CDR3nt: TGTGCCAGCAGCTTAAACCCGGGACAGGGCAGTGAGCAGTTCTTC
v_gene: TRBV7-8
j_gene: TRBJ2-1
d_gene: TRBD1
abundance: -

CDR3aa: CASGRGGGTDTQYF
CDR3nt: TGCGCCAGCGGACGGGGGGGAGGCACAGATACGCAGTATTTT
v_gene: TRBV4-3
j_gene: TRBJ2-3
d_gene: TRBD2
abundance: -

CDR3aa: CASSQEGGTSGNYGYTF
CDR3nt: TGCGCCAGCAGCCAAGAAGGGGGCACCTCGGGGAACTATGGCTACACCTTC
v_gene: TRBV4-3
j_gene: TRBJ1-2
d_gene: TRBD1
abundance: large

CDR3aa: CASRGPAGRLPEQFF
CDR3nt: TGTGCCAGCAGGGGGCCAGCGGGTCGGCTCCCAGAGCAGTTCTTC
v_gene: TRBV11-3
j_gene: TRBJ2-1
d_gene: -
abundance: -

CDR3aa: CASSVGAYAGEQYF
CDR3nt: TGTGCCAGCAGTGTCGGGGCCTATGCGGGGGAGCAGTACTTC
v_gene: TRBV6-1
j_gene: TRBJ2-7
d_gene: -
abundance: -

CDR3aa: CASSLVGTGGPYEQYF
CDR3nt: TGTGCCAGCAGTTTAGTGGGGACAGGGGGCCCCTACGAGCAGTACTTC
v_gene: TRBV27
j_gene: TRBJ2-7
d_gene: TRBD1
abundance: -

CDR3aa: CSVTYRGREYEQYF
CDR3nt: TGCAGCGTTACTTACAGGGGGCGGGAGTACGAGCAGTACTTC
v_gene: TRBV29-1
j_gene: TRBJ2-7
d_gene: TRBD1
abundance: -

CDR3aa: CASSAGTGATNEKLFF
CDR3nt: TGTGCCAGCAGCGCCGGGACAGGGGCAACTAATGAAAAACTGTTTTTT
v_gene: TRBV5-4
j_gene: TRBJ1-4
d_gene: TRBD1
abundance: -